This TCR beta chain was captured in a study of shared clonotypes between healthy human individuals (dated by TCRdb to 2019 to 2021). At the level of the whole study: A couple of women and a few men aged 18 to 49 years were included in the cohort. Between about 0.9 and 8.9 billion PBMCs per donor were obtained by leukapheresis. To increase sequencing depth and limit assay-specific biases, TCR repertoire library preparation and sequencing were carried out by different laboratories using diverse techniques. Blood TCR repertoires of roughly five healthy adults were deeply sequenced to estimate repertoire size and the extent of clonotype sharing between individuals. For each donor, CD4 naive and CD4 memory were each given three plates, CD8 naive was given two plates, and CD8 memory was given one plate.

What the study reported, not specific to this receptor: Only blood was sampled, and tissue TCR repertoires likely differ from those in blood. Naive subsets generally had larger estimated clonotype richness than memory subsets. Sharing across a handful of donors was observed for about 5% of naive CD4, over 3% of naive CD8, 2% to 2.5% of memory CD4, and roughly 0.4% of memory CD8 clonotypes. The genetic and exposure-history diversity represented was limited by the small number of donors. Even with the large sequencing depth, rarefaction of the sorted-subset datasets indicated that sequencing was incomplete. Based on pairwise subsampling, the degree of clonotype sharing among donors was expected to be affected by sequencing depth. Compared with non-shared clonotypes, clonotypes shared by all four sorted-subset donors had higher generation probabilities.

TCR CDR3 regions were amplified from genomic DNA by multiplex PCR using the deep immunoSEQ assay. Extracted genomic DNA from each cell subset was spread evenly across all wells of several immunoSEQ 96-well plates, with each plate serving as a replicate. For sorted subsets, 200 to 250 ng of genomic DNA, equivalent to tens of thousands of T cell genomes, went into each replicate PCR. Purified libraries were quantified with a Qubit 3.0 fluorometer, sized on a Bioanalyzer 2100, and re-quantified with the KAPA Library Quantification kit. Every immunoSEQ 96-well plate was sequenced on a dedicated single-read 150-cycle Illumina NextSeq 550 flow cell. The authors processed their data as follows. Because only junctional sequences without quality scores were contained in the immunoSEQ output, filtering matching that applied to full-length reads could not be performed. To assign V/J genes and CDR3, sequences were annotated using PyIR, a Python wrapper for IgBLAST v1.9, with IMGT germline references. Any read was removed if the V/J assignment was weak (E-value above 1e-6), the CDR3 was missing, or the read contained stop codons, out-of-frame junctions, or ambiguous translated residues. A V3J clonotype was defined by an identical inferred V gene, J gene, and CDR3 amino acid sequence. Percentage overlap between repertoires was calculated by dividing the number of shared unique clonotypes by the size of the smaller repertoire. RTK rarefaction, the Chao1 estimator, and Recon v2.1 estimates of unobserved clonotypes were used to assess repertoire richness. Generation probabilities for all TCRbeta clonotypes obtained by the gDNA method from several donors were computed using OLGA. As stored in TCRdb, this immuneACCESS dataset retains in-frame rearrangements with V and J assigned. A fraction of the clones does not appear; measured against another copy, unresolved V genes explain less than half of the discrepancy, and the remainder lacks a known reason. The D gene and trimming were derived from the DNA, and the V and J assignments and clone size from that table. Counted in this sample were millions of clones; roughly nine tenths of them appeared once. The top ten clones comprise about 0.13% of the sample.

As concerns this clone: It lacks a known antigen. No base qualities exist here, and no much larger clone lies one base off it.

The donors were healthy, HIV-negative adults with no recently reported acute infections or vaccinations. Only Caucasian adults living in Nashville, Tennessee, USA were represented among the donors. CD4+ T cells were enriched by magnetic negative selection, after which naive cells were positively selected on CD45RA and the negative fraction was taken as the memory subset. After blood collection by leukapheresis, PBMCs were isolated using Ficoll-Histopaque density gradient centrifugation and then cryopreserved in the vapor phase of liquid nitrogen. Purity and quantity of every magnetically sorted T cell population were checked by analytical flow cytometry. Each sorted fraction had its genomic DNA isolated and then quantified by UV absorbance on a Nanodrop 2000c. Material for sequencing was naive CD4+ T cells sorted from blood. Read against the paper, the sample's cell subset or site label means: CD45RA+ positively selected. This sequence originates from a man aged 18 to 29 in good health.

DNA sequence: TGTGCCAGCAGCTTAGGAAGGGTTAGCAGGGTAAACTCACCCCTCCACTTT. Its amino acids are CASSLGRVSRVNSPLHF. The V and J genes are TRBV7-2 and TRBJ1-6, and possibly TRBD1, on 5 matching bases. Trimming removed 1 base from V and 10 bases from J, leaving 20 bases between the germline ends. CDR3 length: 17 amino acids, cysteine to phenylalanine. CDR3 DNA is the only sequence kept; it has 51 bases, read in frame from the first base. The germline V gene specifies SGHTA as CDR1 and FQGNSA as CDR2.